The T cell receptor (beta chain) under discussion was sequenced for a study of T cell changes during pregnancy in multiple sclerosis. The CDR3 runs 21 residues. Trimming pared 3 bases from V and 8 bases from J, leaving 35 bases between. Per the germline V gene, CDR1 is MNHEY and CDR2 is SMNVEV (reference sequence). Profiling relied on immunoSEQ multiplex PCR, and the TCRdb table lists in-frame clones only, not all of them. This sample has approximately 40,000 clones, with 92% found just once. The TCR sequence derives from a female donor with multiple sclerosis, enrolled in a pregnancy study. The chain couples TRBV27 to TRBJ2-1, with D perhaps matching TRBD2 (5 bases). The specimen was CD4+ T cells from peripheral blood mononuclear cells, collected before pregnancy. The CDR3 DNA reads TGTGCCAGCAGTTTTCATGTACTATTCGGAGGTGGTAACGTTTGTGGGGATGAGCAGTTCTTC. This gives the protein CASSFHVLFGGGNVCGDEQFF.